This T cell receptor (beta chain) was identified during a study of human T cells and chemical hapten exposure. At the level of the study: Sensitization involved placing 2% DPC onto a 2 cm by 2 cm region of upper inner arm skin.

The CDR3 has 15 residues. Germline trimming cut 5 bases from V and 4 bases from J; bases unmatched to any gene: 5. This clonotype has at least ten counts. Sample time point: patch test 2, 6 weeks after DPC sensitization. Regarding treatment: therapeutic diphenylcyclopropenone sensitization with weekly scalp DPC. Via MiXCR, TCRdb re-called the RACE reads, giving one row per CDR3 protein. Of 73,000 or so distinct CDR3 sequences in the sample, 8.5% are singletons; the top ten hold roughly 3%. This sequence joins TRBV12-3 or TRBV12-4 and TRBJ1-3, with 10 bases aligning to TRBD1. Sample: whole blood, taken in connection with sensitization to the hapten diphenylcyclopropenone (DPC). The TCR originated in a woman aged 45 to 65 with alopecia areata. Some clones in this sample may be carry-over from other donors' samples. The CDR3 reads CASSPTGGLGNTIYF. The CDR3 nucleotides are TGTGCCAGCAGTCCGACAGGGGGCCTAGGAAACACCATATATTTT.